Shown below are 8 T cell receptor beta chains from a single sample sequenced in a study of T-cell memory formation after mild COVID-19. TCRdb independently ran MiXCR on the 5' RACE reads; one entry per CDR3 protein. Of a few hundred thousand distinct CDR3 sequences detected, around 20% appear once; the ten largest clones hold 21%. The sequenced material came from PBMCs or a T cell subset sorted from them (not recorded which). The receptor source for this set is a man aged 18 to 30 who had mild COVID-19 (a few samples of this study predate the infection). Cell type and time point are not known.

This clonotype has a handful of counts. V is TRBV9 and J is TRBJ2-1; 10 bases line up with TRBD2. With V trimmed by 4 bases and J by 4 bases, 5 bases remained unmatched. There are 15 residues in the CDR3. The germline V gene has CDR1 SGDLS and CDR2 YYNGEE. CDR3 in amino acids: CASSSRTSGYNEQFF. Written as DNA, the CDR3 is TGTGCCAGCAGCTCCAGGACTAGCGGTTACAATGAGCAGTTCTTC.

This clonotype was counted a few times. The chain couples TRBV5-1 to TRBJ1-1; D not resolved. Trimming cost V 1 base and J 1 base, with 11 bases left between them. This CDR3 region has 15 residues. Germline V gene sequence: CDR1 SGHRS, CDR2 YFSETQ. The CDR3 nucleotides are TGCGCCAGCAGCTTGCGGTCAATGCCGAACACTGAAGCTTTCTTT. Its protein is CASSLRSMPNTEAFF.

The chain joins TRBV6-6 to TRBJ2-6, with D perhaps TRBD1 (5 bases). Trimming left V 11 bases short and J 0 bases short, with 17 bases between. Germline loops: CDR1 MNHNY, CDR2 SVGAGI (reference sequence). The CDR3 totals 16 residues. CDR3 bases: TGTGCCTCGTCGTTTTGGGGCCTCTCTGGGGCCAACGTCCTGACTTTC. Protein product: CASSFWGLSGANVLTF.

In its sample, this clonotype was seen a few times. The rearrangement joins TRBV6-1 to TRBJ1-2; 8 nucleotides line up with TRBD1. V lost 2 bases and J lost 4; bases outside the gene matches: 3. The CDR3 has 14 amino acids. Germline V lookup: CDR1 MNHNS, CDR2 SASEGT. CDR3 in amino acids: CASSEFDRGYGYTF. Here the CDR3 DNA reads TGTGCCAGCAGTGAATTCGACAGGGGCTATGGCTACACCTTC.

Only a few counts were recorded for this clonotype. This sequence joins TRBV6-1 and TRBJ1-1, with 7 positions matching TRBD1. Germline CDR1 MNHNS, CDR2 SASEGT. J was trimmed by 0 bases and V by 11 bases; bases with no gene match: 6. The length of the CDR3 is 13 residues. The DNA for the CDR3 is TGTGCCGGAGGGGGACAGATGAACACTGAAGCTTTCTTT. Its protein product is CAGGGQMNTEAFF.

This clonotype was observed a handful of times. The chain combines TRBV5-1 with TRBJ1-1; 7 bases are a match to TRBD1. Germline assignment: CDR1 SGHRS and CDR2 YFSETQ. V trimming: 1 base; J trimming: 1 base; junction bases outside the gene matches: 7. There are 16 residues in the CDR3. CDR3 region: CASSLWRGPKNTEAFF. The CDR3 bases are TGCGCCAGCAGCTTGTGGAGGGGGCCCAAGAACACTGAAGCTTTCTTT.

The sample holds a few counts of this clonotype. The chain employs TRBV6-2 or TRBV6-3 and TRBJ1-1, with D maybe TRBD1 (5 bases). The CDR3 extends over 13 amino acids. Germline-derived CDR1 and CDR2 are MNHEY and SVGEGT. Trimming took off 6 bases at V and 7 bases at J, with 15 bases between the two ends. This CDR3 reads CASRSFSRDEAFF. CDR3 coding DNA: TGTGCCAGCAGATCGTTCTCCAGGGATGAAGCTTTCTTT.

CDR3 amino acids: CASSQGGTGDTEAFF. The DNA of the CDR3 is TGTGCCAGCAGCCAAGGGGGGACAGGGGACACTGAAGCTTTCTTT. The chain employs TRBV4-2 and TRBJ1-1, with TRBD1 identical over 10 bases. The CDR3 is made up of 15 amino acids. With 1 base clipped from V and 3 bases from J, the junction kept 2 bases outside the gene matches. The germline CDR1 and CDR2 sequences are LGHNA and YNFKEQ.